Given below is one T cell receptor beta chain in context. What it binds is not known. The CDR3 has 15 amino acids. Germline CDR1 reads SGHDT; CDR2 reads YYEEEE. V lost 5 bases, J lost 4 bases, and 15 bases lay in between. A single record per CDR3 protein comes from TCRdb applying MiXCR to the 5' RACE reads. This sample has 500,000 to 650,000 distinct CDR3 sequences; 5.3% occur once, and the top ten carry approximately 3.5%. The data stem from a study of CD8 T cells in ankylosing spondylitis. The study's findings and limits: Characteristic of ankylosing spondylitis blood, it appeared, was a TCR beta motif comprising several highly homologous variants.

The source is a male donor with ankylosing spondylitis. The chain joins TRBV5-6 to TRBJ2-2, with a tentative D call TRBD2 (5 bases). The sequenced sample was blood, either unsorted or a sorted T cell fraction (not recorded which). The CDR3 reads CASSTERDFTGELFF. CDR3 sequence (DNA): TGTGCCAGCAGTACGGAGAGGGATTTCACCGGGGAGCTGTTTTTT. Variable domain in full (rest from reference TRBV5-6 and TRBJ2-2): DAGVTQSPTHLIKTRGQQVTLRCSPKSGHDTVSWYQQALGQGPQFIFQYYEEEERQRGNFPDRFSGHQFPNYSSELNVNALLLGDSALYLCASSTERDFTGELFFGEGSRLTVL.